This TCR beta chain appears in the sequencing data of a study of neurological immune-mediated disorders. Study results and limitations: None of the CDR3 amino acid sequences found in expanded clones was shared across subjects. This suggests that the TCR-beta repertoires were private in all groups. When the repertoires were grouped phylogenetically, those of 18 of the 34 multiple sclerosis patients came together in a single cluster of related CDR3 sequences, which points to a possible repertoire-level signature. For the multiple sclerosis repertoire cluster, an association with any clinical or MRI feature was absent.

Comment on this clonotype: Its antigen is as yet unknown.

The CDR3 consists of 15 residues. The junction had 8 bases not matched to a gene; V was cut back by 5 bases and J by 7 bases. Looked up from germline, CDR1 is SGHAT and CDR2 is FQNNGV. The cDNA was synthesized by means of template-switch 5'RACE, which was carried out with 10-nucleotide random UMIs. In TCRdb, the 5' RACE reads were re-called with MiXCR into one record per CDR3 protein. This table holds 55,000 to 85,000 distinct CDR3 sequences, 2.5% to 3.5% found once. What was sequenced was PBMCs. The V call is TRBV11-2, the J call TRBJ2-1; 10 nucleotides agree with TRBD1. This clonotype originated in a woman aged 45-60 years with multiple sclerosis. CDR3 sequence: CASSPDRGRGNEQFF. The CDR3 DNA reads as TGTGCCAGCAGCCCCGACAGGGGGCGAGGGAATGAGCAGTTCTTC.